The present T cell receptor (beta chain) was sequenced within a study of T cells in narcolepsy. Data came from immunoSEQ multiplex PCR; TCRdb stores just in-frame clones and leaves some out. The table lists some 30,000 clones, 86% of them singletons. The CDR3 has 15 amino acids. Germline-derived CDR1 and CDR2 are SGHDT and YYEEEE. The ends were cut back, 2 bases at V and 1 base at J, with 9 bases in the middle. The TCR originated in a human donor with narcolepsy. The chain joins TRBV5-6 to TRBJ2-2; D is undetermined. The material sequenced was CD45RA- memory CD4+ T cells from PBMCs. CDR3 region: CASSLLDGNTGELFF. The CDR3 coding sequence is TGTGCCAGCAGCTTACTGGACGGGAACACCGGGGAGCTGTTTTTT.